This entry describes one T cell receptor beta chain. The antigen remains undetermined. The data are from a study of cytomegalovirus exposure and HLA in healthy donors. Study-level points and caveats: CMV serostatus was the only immune exposure information that was available.

This CDR3 has 14 residues. J lost 9 bases, V lost 7 bases, and 10 bases had no gene match. Per the germline V gene, CDR1 is MNHNY and CDR2 is SVGAGI (reference sequence). This PCR relied on a set of 60 Vbeta primers and 13 Jbeta primers. Data came from immunoSEQ multiplex PCR; TCRdb stores just in-frame clones and leaves some out. Of about 200,000 clones listed, nearly 80% were seen once; the top ten hold around 2%. This chain links TRBV6-6 with TRBJ1-5, with 9 bases identical to TRBD1. Sequenced: PBMCs. The clonotype comes from a man aged 18 to 35 in good health and CMV-seronegative. The DNA of the CDR3 is TGTGCCAGCATTTTAGGACAGGGGAGTGGGCCCCAGCATTTT. Protein product: CASILGQGSGPQHF.